The table lists the clone carrying this T cell receptor beta chain with many counts. Its target is unknown. The read terminates 3 residues ahead of where the CDR3 ends, so the germline J gene completes it. The data belong to a study of T cell clonality in common variable immunodeficiency. Study observations and caveats: Patient heterogeneity in the CVID cohort limited correlations between repertoire features and clinical complications.

The CDR3 contains 14 residues. The germline V gene encodes CDR1 SNHLY and CDR2 FYNNEI. V dropped 5 bases and J dropped 1; count of bases not matched to a gene: 2. Generated by immunoSEQ multiplex PCR, the TCRdb table keeps only in-frame clones and is missing some. The sample contains approximately 75,000 clones, none of them singletons. This TCR derives from a person aged 18 to 75 in good health. Specimen: peripheral blood mononuclear cells. J is TRBJ2-3 and V is TRBV2; 8 positions match TRBD1. CDR3 DNA, as far as it was read: TGTGCCAGCAGTCCGGGACAGGGCACAGATACG. Its protein product is CASSPGQGTDT. In full, the CDR3 reads CASSPGQGTDTQYF. Variable domain in full (rest from reference TRBV2 and TRBJ2-3): EPEVTQTPSHQVTQMGQEVILRCVPISNHLYFYWYRQILGQKVEFLVSFYNNEISEKSEIFDDQFSVERPDGSNFTLKIRSTKLEDSAMYFCASSPGQGTDTQYFGPGTRLTVL.